A selection of T cell receptor beta chains follows, all from one sample in a study of T cell responses to AZD1222 COVID-19 vaccine. Measured with immunoSEQ multiplex PCR; TCRdb has only the in-frame clones, and not every one. The data contain some 83,000 clones, about 91% of them seen just once; the ten biggest clones take up 5.5%. The sample consisted of peripheral blood, taken 28 days after the second AZD1222 dose. These receptors were collected from an adult who received the AZD1222 COVID-19 vaccine. CDR3s include the opening cysteine and the closing phenylalanine or tryptophan. A D gene is named only where the DNA matches it firmly. Clone size, where shown, is once, few, many, or a class for clones that have expanded.

TGCAGTGCTAGCTCTGGAAACACCATATATTTT	CSASSGNTIYF	.	TRBV20-1	TRBJ1-3	.
TGTGCCAGTAGTATGGTTGGGACAGCGGCTAACTATGGCTACACCTTC	CASSMVGTAANYGYTF	once	TRBV19	TRBJ1-2	TRBD1
TGTGCCAGCGAGGACCGACACTATGGCTACACCTTC	CASEDRHYGYTF	.	TRBV7-2	TRBJ1-2	.
TGTGCCAGCAGTTACTCCTCACAGGGGGGCAATTCACCCCTCCACTTT	CASSYSSQGGNSPLHF	.	TRBV6-5	TRBJ1-6	TRBD1
TGCGCCAGCAGCCAAAACAGGGAATTAAACACTGAAGCTTTCTTT	CASSQNRELNTEAFF	.	TRBV4-1	TRBJ1-1	.
TGCGCCAGCAGCGGACAGGGTGACCTGTACTCCTACGAGCAGTACTTC	CASSGQGDLYSYEQYF	.	TRBV10-1	TRBJ2-7	TRBD1
TGTGCCAGCAGCAACGGGCGGGGTAGGGGAGCTTTCTTT	CASSNGRGRGAFF	.	TRBV13	TRBJ1-1	.
TGTGCCATCAGTGATACCCGAAGGGATTCACCCCTCCACTTT	CAISDTRRDSPLHF	.	TRBV10-3	TRBJ1-6	.
TGTGCCAGCAGCTTGGGAATCGCCGGGGTTGAAAAACTGTTTTTT	CASSLGIAGVEKLFF	.	TRBV11-3	TRBJ1-4	.
TGTGCCAGTAGTATAGGTGGCAATCAGCCCCAGCATTTT	CASSIGGNQPQHF	.	TRBV19	TRBJ1-5	.
TGTGCCAGCAGCCCGGGACCGGGGTTTCCCCTCCACTTT	CASSPGPGFPLHF	.	TRBV7-8	TRBJ1-6	.
TGTGCCAGCAGTGAAATTGGGGGAGGCTACACCTTC	CASSEIGGGYTF	.	TRBV6-1	TRBJ1-2	.
TGTGCCAGCAGTGTCGGGACAGGGGTATCTCAGCCCCAGCATTTT	CASSVGTGVSQPQHF	once	TRBV27	TRBJ1-5	TRBD1
TGTGCCAGTAGTTGGCGGGGATCGGACACTGAAGCTTTCTTT	CASSWRGSDTEAFF	.	TRBV19	TRBJ1-1	.
TGTGCCAGCAGTTTTGGGACAGGGAAAACTGAAGCTTTCTTT	CASSFGTGKTEAFF	.	TRBV27	TRBJ1-1	TRBD1
TGTGCCAGCACCACGACAGGGAGAACCTACGAGCAGTACTTC	CASTTTGRTYEQYF	.	TRBV3-1/TRBV3-2	TRBJ2-7	TRBD1
TGTGCCAGCTCACCATACGAAACAGGGGTCGCGTCTAGTAGTTATGGCTACACCTTC	CASSPYETGVASSSYGYTF	.	TRBV18	TRBJ1-2	TRBD1